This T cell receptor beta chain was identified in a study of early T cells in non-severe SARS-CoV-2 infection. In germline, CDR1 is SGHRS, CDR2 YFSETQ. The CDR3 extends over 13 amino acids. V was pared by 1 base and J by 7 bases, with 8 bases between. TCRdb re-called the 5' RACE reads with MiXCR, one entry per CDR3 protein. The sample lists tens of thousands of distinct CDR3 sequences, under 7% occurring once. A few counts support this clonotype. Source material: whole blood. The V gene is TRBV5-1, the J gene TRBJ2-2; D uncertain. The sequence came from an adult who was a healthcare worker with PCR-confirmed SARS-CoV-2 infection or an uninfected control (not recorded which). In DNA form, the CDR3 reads TGCGCCAGCAGCTTGAACGGTGACGGGGAGCTGTTTTTT. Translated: CASSLNGDGELFF. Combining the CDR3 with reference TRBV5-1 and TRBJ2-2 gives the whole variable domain KAGVTQTPRYLIKTRGQQVTLSCSPISGHRSVSWYQQTPGQGLQFLFEYFSETQRNKGNFPGRFSGRQFSNSRSEMNVSTLELGDSALYLCASSLNGDGELFFGEGSRLTVL.